The sequence of this TCR beta chain was determined in a study of blood T cell repertoires in COVID-19. Study background: Donors in the United States, Italy and Spain gave samples during acute or convalescent COVID-19. Sources were T cells, B-cell-depleted T cells, or PBMCs; the material itself was cDNA or gDNA.

How the authors handled the data: Reference gene primer amplification yielded estimated nucleated cell counts. Sequencing used immunoSEQ multiplex PCR; TCRdb keeps in-frame clones, though not all of them. V and J calls plus clone size are reproduced from that table; the DNA served to infer D and trimming. This table holds around 130,000 clones, roughly 90% found once. Germline CDR1 is LGHNA and CDR2 is YNFKEQ. Trimming at V came to 3 bases and at J to 4 bases, leaving 13 bases not matched to a gene. This CDR3 has 19 residues. The TCR was taken from a man aged 70 or older with active COVID-19. Sequencing was done on a sample of peripheral blood. J is TRBJ2-3 and V is TRBV4-2; 13 bases line up with TRBD2. CDR3 protein: CASSQAGLAGLFWADTQYF. The CDR3 bases are TGTGCCAGCAGCCAGGCGGGACTAGCGGGACTCTTCTGGGCAGATACGCAGTATTTT.